The text below deals with one T cell receptor (beta chain). The data were taken from a study of blood T cell repertoires in COVID-19. Across the study: Nucleic acid was either cDNA or gDNA, and it came from T cells, B-cell-depleted T cells, or PBMCs.

Living in 24 US areas, the participants were between roughly 18 and 90 years of age. Among Cohort 3 donors, those recovered had two negative PCRs, clearance, or symptom resolution. The CDR3 has 14 amino acids. Germline V gene data show CDR1 as SGDLS and CDR2 as YYNGEE. V was shortened by 3 bases and J by 0 bases, with 8 bases between the two germline ends. Profiled with immunoSEQ multiplex PCR; TCRdb holds only in-frame clones, not every one. The sample has 200,000 to 250,000 clones, nearly 90% seen once. Sequenced material: PBMCs or T cells enriched from blood (not recorded which). The chain has TRBV9 and TRBJ2-3; D is uncertain. The clonotype was recovered from a man aged 25 to 40 who had recovered from COVID-19. CDR3 bases: TGTGCCAGCAGCGCCAGACATAGCACAGATACGCAGTATTTT. Translated: CASSARHSTDTQYF.